The clone carrying this TCR beta chain was picked up a small number of times. The antigen is undetermined. This entry is derived from a study of identical twins' blood T cells. Study observations and caveats: Shared environment remains a possible cause of twin similarity. Each donor's most abundant TCRbeta clonotypes shared more CDR3 sequences with her twin than unrelated donors.

Likely shared infections and vaccines: all three twin pairs were reared together. From germline, CDR1 is LNHDA and CDR2 SQIVND (reference sequence). The V gene lost 8 bases and the J gene lost 5 bases, with 11 bases spanning the gap. The CDR3 is made up of 12 amino acids. A previously described protocol, modified, built RNA-based TCR cDNA libraries. TCRdb recomputed calls from the 5' RACE reads with MiXCR, one row per CDR3 protein. Of roughly 380,000 distinct CDR3 sequences in the sample, roughly 31% were seen once. The gene calls are TRBV19 and TRBJ2-3; D is unclear. Sequencing was done on a sample of PBMCs. The receptor's source is a woman between 18 and 49 years old in good health. CDR3: CASLGWKDTQYF. CDR3 DNA: TGTGCCAGTTTGGGTTGGAAAGATACGCAGTATTTT.